In its sample, the clone carrying this TCR beta chain was seen a few times. This record belongs to a study of identical twins. TCRdb re-analysed the 5' RACE reads in MiXCR, keeping a single row per CDR3 protein. Here the sample spans 460,000 or so distinct CDR3 sequences, approximately 15% being singletons. Germline assignment: CDR1 LGHDT and CDR2 YNNKEL (reference sequence). This CDR3 contains 12 residues. The germline V and J ends were trimmed by 2 bases and 4 bases, with 6 bases remaining between them. The same data also went into a second study, on yellow fever vaccine responses in identical twins.

This TCR was recovered from a woman aged 18-29 years in good health. This chain joins TRBV3-1 and TRBJ2-7, with D unresolved. The sequenced sample was CD4+ T cells sorted from blood. The CDR3 region has the DNA TGTGCCAGCAGCCAATCCCAGTACGAGCAGTACTTC. Protein sequence: CASSQSQYEQYF.